A selection of T cell receptor beta chains follows, all from one sample in a study of early stage breast cancer tumors. The method was immunoSEQ multiplex PCR; TCRdb's version includes in-frame clones alone and lacks a portion of them. The data contain over 7,500 clones, 60% to 65% of them singletons. The specimen sequenced was breast tumor tissue. Source of these receptors: a person aged 55 to 75 with breast cancer. The CDR3 runs from the conserved cysteine through the conserved F or W. Each record gives: D gene, clone size, J gene, V gene, CDR3 protein, CDR3 DNA. A D gene is named only where the DNA matches it firmly. Clone size is given for some rows only: seen once, a few or many times, or a class if the clone is expanded.

>TRBD2|NA|TRBJ2-5|TRBV7-2
CASRAREAGATQYF
TGTGCCAGCAGAGCTCGGGAGGCAGGCGCGACCCAGTACTTC
>NA|once|TRBJ1-2|TRBV27
CASSSQGGGGYTF
TGTGCCAGCAGTTCGCAAGGAGGAGGGGGCTACACCTTC
>NA|few|TRBJ2-6|TRBV29-1
CSVEESGANVLTF
TGCAGCGTTGAGGAATCTGGGGCCAACGTCCTGACTTTC
>NA|few|TRBJ2-7|TRBV30
CAWIKGGSYEQYF
TGTGCCTGGATCAAAGGGGGCTCCTACGAGCAGTACTTC
>NA|few|TRBJ1-2|TRBV5-1
CASSGEGYGYTF
TGCGCCAGCAGCGGGGAGGGCTATGGCTACACCTTC
>NA|NA|TRBJ1-4|TRBV6-6
CASSYDTRLTNEKLFF
TGTGCCAGCAGTTACGACACTCGGCTGACTAATGAAAAACTGTTTTTT
>NA|few|TRBJ1-5|TRBV9
CASSKQGSNQPQHF
TGTGCCAGCAGTAAACAGGGAAGCAATCAGCCCCAGCATTTT
>NA|NA|TRBJ1-2|TRBV19
CASSNRQALLLPFYYGYTF
TGTGCCAGTAGTAACCGACAAGCCCTGCTTTTGCCTTTTTACTATGGCTACACCTTC
>NA|NA|TRBJ2-2|TRBV28
CASSPLSAGELFF
TGTGCCAGCAGTCCTCTGTCTGCCGGGGAGCTGTTTTTT
>NA|NA|TRBJ2-2|TRBV13
CASSHWRDTGELFF
TGTGCCAGCAGTCATTGGAGGGACACCGGGGAGCTGTTTTTT
>NA|large|TRBJ2-3|TRBV9
CASSVGVSADTQYF
TGTGCCAGCAGCGTAGGTGTCAGCGCAGATACGCAGTATTTT
>TRBD1|few|TRBJ1-6|TRBV10-3
CAHQGALNSPLHF
TGTGCCCATCAGGGGGCTCTTAATTCACCCCTCCACTTT
>NA|NA|TRBJ1-1|TRBV5-1
CASSLEDWPLNTEAFF
TGCGCCAGCAGCTTGGAAGATTGGCCTTTGAACACTGAAGCTTTCTTT
>NA|once|TRBJ1-1|TRBV7-9
CASSLLFTEAFF
TGTGCCAGCAGCTTACTCTTTACTGAAGCTTTCTTT
>TRBD2|NA|TRBJ2-3|TRBV7-7
CASSLAAGDLDTQYF
TGTGCTAGCAGCTTAGCGGCGGGAGACCTAGATACGCAGTATTTT
>NA|once|TRBJ2-6|TRBV18
CASSPPRGDSGANVLTF
TGTGCCAGCTCACCACCGAGGGGAGACTCTGGGGCCAACGTCCTGACTTTC
>NA|few|TRBJ2-3|TRBV9
CASSQSDTQYF
TGTGCCAGCAGCCAGAGCGATACGCAGTATTTT
>NA|few|TRBJ1-4|TRBV5-1
CASSAADSINEKLFF
TGCGCCAGCAGCGCGGCTGACAGTATTAATGAAAAACTGTTTTTT
>NA|NA|TRBJ2-3|TRBV6-1
CASGPLTTDTQYF
TGTGCCAGCGGACCCTTAACCACAGATACGCAGTATTTT
>NA|NA|TRBJ1-5|TRBV6-4
CASSDSKDWAGWAQHF
TGTGCCAGCAGTGACTCGAAGGATTGGGCAGGGTGGGCCCAGCATTTT
>NA|NA|TRBJ2-5|TRBV28
CASSSQGLETQYF
TGTGCCAGCAGTTCACAGGGTTTGGAGACCCAGTACTTC
>NA|NA|TRBJ2-5|TRBV7-6
CASSEEWKTQYF
TGTGCCAGCAGCGAGGAGTGGAAGACCCAGTACTTC
>NA|NA|TRBJ1-5|TRBV2
CASSDRTPYNQPQHF
TGTGCCAGCAGTGACCGGACCCCCTACAATCAGCCCCAGCATTTT
>NA|once|TRBJ1-5|TRBV28
CAIKDRVNQPQHF
TGTGCCATTAAGGACCGGGTAAATCAGCCCCAGCATTTT
>NA|NA|TRBJ1-1|TRBV6-5
CASSYGTVNTEAFF
TGTGCCAGCAGTTACGGTACGGTGAACACTGAAGCTTTCTTT
>NA|NA|TRBJ1-2|TRBV16
CASSPPAGGGYTF
TGTGCCAGCAGCCCCCCAGCGGGGGGTGGCTACACCTTC
>NA|NA|TRBJ2-2|TRBV4-1
CASSQGPTGVRELFF
TGCGCCAGCAGCCAAGGACCAACGGGGGTGAGGGAGCTGTTTTTT
>TRBD1|NA|TRBJ1-5|TRBV6-4
CASSPTGESQPQHF
TGTGCCAGCAGCCCGACAGGGGAGAGTCAGCCCCAGCATTTT
>TRBD2|NA|TRBJ2-1|TRBV5-8
CASSLGSGARKYEQFF
TGTGCCAGCAGCTTGGGAAGCGGGGCCCGAAAGTATGAGCAGTTCTTC
>NA|NA|TRBJ1-1|TRBV14
CASSALGGRTEAFF
TGTGCCAGCAGCGCCCTAGGGGGAAGGACTGAAGCTTTCTTT
>NA|once|TRBJ2-1|TRBV28
CASSLGRNEQFF
TGTGCCAGCAGTTTGGGGAGGAATGAGCAGTTCTTC
>TRBD1|NA|TRBJ2-7|TRBV7-6
CASSSSGQVSEQYF
TGTGCCAGCAGCTCTTCGGGACAGGTTAGCGAGCAGTACTTC
>TRBD1|NA|TRBJ1-5|TRBV28
CASSRAGTGNQPQHF
TGTGCCAGCAGCCGCGCCGGGACAGGTAATCAGCCCCAGCATTTT
>TRBD1|NA|TRBJ2-7|TRBV7-9
CASSPGQGKGSYEQYF
TGTGCCAGCAGTCCTGGACAGGGGAAGGGCTCCTACGAGCAGTACTTC
>NA|few|TRBJ1-3|TRBV9
CASGSGNTIYF
TGTGCCAGTGGTTCTGGAAACACCATATATTTT
>NA|NA|TRBJ1-6|TRBV28
CASSISLWGRNSPLHF
TGTGCCAGCAGTATAAGTCTTTGGGGGCGGAATTCACCCCTCCACTTT
>NA|NA|TRBJ1-5|TRBV4-1
CASSQALGSNQPQHF
TGCGCCAGCAGCCAAGCTCTGGGGAGCAATCAGCCCCAGCATTTT
>NA|NA|TRBJ2-3|TRBV28
CASSPTLGQRDTQYF
TGTGCCAGCAGTCCCACCTTGGGCCAGAGAGATACGCAGTATTTT
>NA|NA|TRBJ1-1|TRBV27
CASSPWGGSDTEAFF
TGTGCCAGCAGTCCCTGGGGGGGCTCGGACACTGAAGCTTTCTTT
>NA|NA|TRBJ2-3|TRBV20-1
CSAGPEDTQYF
TGCAGTGCAGGGCCCGAGGATACGCAGTATTTT
>TRBD2|NA|TRBJ2-2|TRBV5-4
CASGRTSGLWILTGELFF
TGTGCCAGCGGGCGGACTAGCGGATTATGGATTCTCACCGGGGAGCTGTTTTTT
>NA|once|TRBJ1-1|TRBV25-1
CASSRVGGETEAFF
TGTGCCAGCAGTCGGGTGGGGGGAGAGACTGAAGCTTTCTTT
>NA|NA|TRBJ2-2|TRBV27
CASRYRDTGELFF
TGTGCCAGCAGGTACAGGGACACCGGGGAGCTGTTTTTT